This T cell receptor beta chain was recovered during a study of Graves' ophthalmopathy and Graves' hyperthyroidism. The authors amplified TCR beta CDR3 regions from RNA transcripts. The first round was an RT-PCR with HTBI primers, and the second round was a multiplex PCR. MiXCR, run by TCRdb on the multiplex PCR reads, gives a single entry per CDR3 protein. Of roughly 410,000 distinct CDR3 sequences listed, 15% to 19% were seen once; the top ten hold roughly 7%. The CDR3 has 11 residues. Germline CDR1 GTSNPN, CDR2 SVGIG (reference sequence). Trimming left V 5 bases short and J 0 bases short, with 4 bases between.

Input material: peripheral blood. The TCR comes from a woman under 30 with stable Graves' hyperthyroidism. The V and J genes are TRBV30 and TRBJ1-1; no clear D. Here the CDR3 DNA reads TGTGCCTGGTCACTGAACACTGAAGCTTTCTTT. Residues: CAWSLNTEAFF.